These 4 T cell receptor beta chains were sequenced from one sample in a study of blood T cell repertoires in COVID-19. TCRdb's copy holds only in-frame clones and misses some; the assay was immunoSEQ multiplex PCR. The sample has around 88,000 clones; approximately 90% are singletons. Sample: peripheral blood. The receptors shown here come from a man aged 55 to 70 with acute or convalescent COVID-19.

The rearrangement uses TRBV6-4 and TRBJ2-5; the D gene is possibly TRBD1 (6 bases). V dropped 9 bases and J dropped 3 bases, with 14 bases sitting between them. The CDR3 covers 13 residues. Germline V gene data show CDR1 as MRHNA and CDR2 as SNTAGT. CDR3 residues: CARSQGSEETQYF. The DNA for the CDR3 is TGTGCCAGAAGCCAGGGGTCCGAAGAGACCCAGTACTTC.

The chain carries TRBV7-6 and TRBJ1-3; 8 bases agree with TRBD1. CDR3 size: 14 residues. Trimming cost V 7 bases and J 0 bases; bases outside gene matches: 2. CDR1 and CDR2 (germline): SGHVS, FNYEAQ. The CDR3 sequence is CASKGQASGNTIYF. CDR3 DNA: TGTGCCAGCAAGGGACAGGCCTCTGGAAACACCATATATTTT.

The CDR3 DNA follows: TGTGCCAGCAGTTGGGAACCGGGACAGCTGACCTACGAGCAGTACTTC. Amino acid sequence: CASSWEPGQLTYEQYF. V and J are TRBV28 and TRBJ2-7, with TRBD1 matching over 7 bases. Germline CDR1 and CDR2: MDHEN and SYDVKM. V shed 4 bases, J shed 2 bases, and the junction held 11 bases outside the gene matches. The length of the CDR3 is 16 residues.

The J gene is TRBJ2-1, the V gene TRBV19; 9 positions match TRBD2. Per germline, CDR1 LNHDA and CDR2 SQIVND (reference sequence). This CDR3 spans 20 amino acids. J was trimmed by 0 bases and V by 3 bases; bases with no gene match: 15. CDR3 nucleotide sequence: TGTGCCAGTAGTATCGGCCTAGCGGGGACTTTGTATAGCTCCTACAATGAGCAGTTCTTC. The encoded protein is CASSIGLAGTLYSSYNEQFF.